This T cell receptor beta chain is from a study of PD-1 blockade in classical Hodgkin lymphoma. About the study: On a schedule of every 2 weeks, patients received nivolumab 3 mg/kg intravenously.

Study outcomes and limitations: The baseline diversity of complete responders showed similarity to that of newly diagnosed patients.

Trimming pared 5 bases from V and 3 bases from J, leaving 11 bases between. This CDR3 has 13 amino acids. CDR1 is MNHNS, CDR2 SASEGT, per germline. For this clone: Its antigen is unidentified.

Every patient experienced relapse after autologous stem cell transplantation, and brentuximab vedotin exposure varied. After thawing, PBMCs were subjected to magnetic negative selection to isolate CD8+ T cells. Patients showed best responses of complete response, partial response or progressive disease. Using immunoSEQ multiplex PCR, the repertoire was profiled, and TCRdb retains in-frame clones only, with some absent. The sample lists about 27,000 clones, 70% to 90% seen once, with approximately 6.7% in the top ten. This material consisted of CD8+ T cells from blood, taken at baseline. This TCR was sampled from a human donor with classical Hodgkin lymphoma. This chain joins TRBV6-1 and TRBJ2-7; D unclear. The DNA of the CDR3 is TGTGCCAGCAGTCCAAGGTCCCTCTACGAGCAGTACTTC. It codes for CASSPRSLYEQYF.